Listed below are T cell receptor beta chains from one sample, sequenced in a study of shared clonotypes between healthy human individuals. TCRdb keeps only in-frame clones here, not all; method: immunoSEQ multiplex PCR. The data show 2 million to 2.5 million clones, with 80% to 95% seen just once and approximately 0.35% held by the top ten. Sequencing input: naive CD4+ T cells from PBMCs. The receptors here all came from a man aged 18-30 years in good health. Some clones in this sample may be carry-over from other donors' samples. Both conserved end residues are part of each CDR3. Each record gives: V gene, clone size, J gene, D gene, CDR3 protein, CDR3 DNA. D genes are given only for firm matches. Size is stated for part of the rows, as once, few or many counts, or as a class when the clone is expanded.

v_gene: TRBV19
abundance: NA
j_gene: TRBJ1-5
d_gene: NA
CDR3aa: CASSMDPIVNRPQHF
CDR3nt: TGTGCCAGTAGTATGGACCCAATCGTCAACAGGCCCCAGCATTTT

v_gene: TRBV6-4
abundance: NA
j_gene: TRBJ1-1
d_gene: TRBD1
CDR3aa: CASRRAGGTDTEAFF
CDR3nt: TGTGCCAGCCGGCGGGCAGGGGGCACGGACACTGAAGCTTTCTTT

v_gene: TRBV28
abundance: NA
j_gene: TRBJ1-1
d_gene: TRBD1
CDR3aa: CASSLDRGQLAFF
CDR3nt: TGTGCCAGCAGTTTAGATAGGGGACAGTTGGCTTTCTTT

v_gene: TRBV5-1
abundance: few
j_gene: TRBJ1-5
d_gene: NA
CDR3aa: CASSLSGSNQPQHF
CDR3nt: TGCGCCAGCAGCTTGTCAGGCTCTAATCAGCCCCAGCATTTT

v_gene: TRBV7-3
abundance: NA
j_gene: TRBJ2-7
d_gene: TRBD2
CDR3aa: CASSLTGLAHEQYF
CDR3nt: TGTGCCAGCAGCTTAACGGGACTAGCGCACGAGCAGTACTTC

v_gene: TRBV11-3
abundance: NA
j_gene: TRBJ2-7
d_gene: TRBD2
CDR3aa: CASSPTSGAPGKQYF
CDR3nt: TGTGCCAGCAGCCCGACCAGCGGGGCCCCTGGAAAGCAGTACTTC

v_gene: TRBV5-1
abundance: once
j_gene: TRBJ1-1
d_gene: TRBD1
CDR3aa: CASSRGQGMGTEAFF
CDR3nt: TGCGCCAGCAGCCGCGGACAGGGGATGGGGACTGAAGCTTTCTTT

v_gene: TRBV6-5
abundance: NA
j_gene: TRBJ2-2
d_gene: NA
CDR3aa: CASSYDFRRSTGELFF
CDR3nt: TGTGCCAGCAGTTACGACTTCCGGAGATCCACCGGGGAGCTGTTTTTT

v_gene: TRBV19
abundance: once
j_gene: TRBJ2-4
d_gene: NA
CDR3aa: CASSTTGTNIQYF
CDR3nt: TGTGCCAGTAGTACCACCGGGACAAACATTCAGTACTTC

v_gene: TRBV5-4
abundance: NA
j_gene: TRBJ2-3
d_gene: NA
CDR3aa: CASSLRQGPTDTQYF
CDR3nt: TGTGCCAGCAGCTTGCGGCAGGGCCCCACAGATACGCAGTATTTT

v_gene: TRBV6-5
abundance: NA
j_gene: TRBJ2-7
d_gene: NA
CDR3aa: CASRPRGEIYEQYF
CDR3nt: TGTGCCAGCAGGCCGCGGGGCGAGATCTACGAGCAGTACTTC

v_gene: TRBV28
abundance: NA
j_gene: TRBJ2-1
d_gene: TRBD2
CDR3aa: CASSLGGVSRLNEQFF
CDR3nt: TGTGCCAGCAGTTTGGGAGGGGTCTCCCGGCTGAATGAGCAGTTCTTC

v_gene: TRBV6-4
abundance: NA
j_gene: TRBJ2-1
d_gene: TRBD1
CDR3aa: CASGDRVYNEQFF
CDR3nt: TGTGCCAGCGGCGACAGGGTCTACAATGAGCAGTTCTTC

v_gene: TRBV5-1
abundance: NA
j_gene: TRBJ2-5
d_gene: NA
CDR3aa: CASSSLTGETQYF
CDR3nt: TGCGCCAGCAGCTCCCTGACTGGGGAGACCCAGTACTTC

v_gene: TRBV15
abundance: NA
j_gene: TRBJ1-1
d_gene: NA
CDR3aa: CATSRPPGPEAFF
CDR3nt: TGTGCCACCAGCAGACCCCCTGGCCCTGAAGCTTTCTTT

v_gene: TRBV5-6
abundance: NA
j_gene: TRBJ2-6
d_gene: NA
CDR3aa: CASSDLGERTGANVLTF
CDR3nt: TGTGCCAGCAGCGACCTGGGGGAAAGAACTGGGGCCAACGTCCTGACTTTC

v_gene: TRBV19
abundance: once
j_gene: TRBJ2-7
d_gene: NA
CDR3aa: CASSGGGHYYEQYF
CDR3nt: TGTGCCAGTAGTGGTGGGGGACATTACTACGAGCAGTACTTC

v_gene: TRBV25-1
abundance: NA
j_gene: TRBJ2-1
d_gene: NA
CDR3aa: CASSESSTSWVDEQFF
CDR3nt: TGTGCCAGCAGTGAATCTTCTACCTCATGGGTAGATGAGCAGTTCTTC

v_gene: TRBV18
abundance: NA
j_gene: TRBJ2-3
d_gene: NA
CDR3aa: CASSRLAGSTDTQYF
CDR3nt: TGTGCCAGCTCACGGTTAGCCGGGAGCACAGATACGCAGTATTTT

v_gene: TRBV9
abundance: NA
j_gene: TRBJ2-2
d_gene: NA
CDR3aa: CASSLSTAGELFF
CDR3nt: TGTGCCAGCAGCCTGAGCACCGCCGGGGAGCTGTTTTTT

v_gene: TRBV10-2
abundance: NA
j_gene: TRBJ1-5
d_gene: TRBD1
CDR3aa: CASSEIPGQAFPQPQHF
CDR3nt: TGCGCCAGCAGCGAGATACCGGGACAGGCTTTCCCCCAGCCCCAGCATTTT

v_gene: TRBV30
abundance: few
j_gene: TRBJ1-1
d_gene: TRBD1
CDR3aa: CAWTLTGTGAFF
CDR3nt: TGTGCCTGGACCCTTACCGGGACAGGAGCTTTCTTT

v_gene: TRBV5-1
abundance: NA
j_gene: TRBJ2-6
d_gene: NA
CDR3aa: CASSAGSPGANVLTF
CDR3nt: TGCGCCAGCAGCGCAGGCTCTCCTGGGGCCAACGTCCTGACTTTC

v_gene: TRBV2
abundance: NA
j_gene: TRBJ2-2
d_gene: TRBD2
CDR3aa: CASSEVRGALTGELFF
CDR3nt: TGTGCCAGCAGTGAAGTGCGGGGGGCCCTAACCGGGGAGCTGTTTTTT

v_gene: TRBV28
abundance: NA
j_gene: TRBJ1-1
d_gene: NA
CDR3aa: CASSLLTEAFF
CDR3nt: TGTGCCAGCAGTTTATTGACAGAAGCTTTCTTT

v_gene: TRBV6-1
abundance: once
j_gene: TRBJ2-5
d_gene: NA
CDR3aa: CASSEQELLQETQYF
CDR3nt: TGTGCCAGCAGTGAACAAGAACTGTTACAAGAGACCCAGTACTTC

v_gene: TRBV7-3
abundance: NA
j_gene: TRBJ2-1
d_gene: TRBD2
CDR3aa: CASSLDGLVYNEQFF
CDR3nt: TGTGCCAGCAGCCTAGACGGACTAGTCTACAATGAGCAGTTCTTC

v_gene: TRBV6-1
abundance: few
j_gene: TRBJ2-1
d_gene: NA
CDR3aa: CASSDLDWIGGAYNEQFF
CDR3nt: TGTGCCAGCAGTGACTTGGATTGGATCGGGGGCGCCTACAATGAGCAGTTCTTC

v_gene: TRBV28
abundance: NA
j_gene: TRBJ2-5
d_gene: TRBD1
CDR3aa: CASSLSDREEGTQYF
CDR3nt: TGTGCCAGCAGTTTGTCGGACAGGGAGGAAGGGACCCAGTACTTC

v_gene: TRBV29-1
abundance: NA
j_gene: TRBJ1-1
d_gene: NA
CDR3aa: CSVERLQGGFEAFF
CDR3nt: TGCAGCGTTGAAAGGTTACAAGGTGGGTTCGAAGCTTTCTTT

v_gene: TRBV6-5
abundance: NA
j_gene: TRBJ2-1
d_gene: NA
CDR3aa: CASSFDPSANEQFF
CDR3nt: TGTGCCAGCAGTTTCGACCCCTCGGCCAATGAGCAGTTCTTC

v_gene: TRBV6-6
abundance: NA
j_gene: TRBJ2-1
d_gene: NA
CDR3aa: CASSYASGEYNEQFF
CDR3nt: TGTGCCAGCAGTTACGCCTCGGGGGAGTACAATGAGCAGTTCTTC

v_gene: TRBV9
abundance: NA
j_gene: TRBJ2-3
d_gene: NA
CDR3aa: CASSVGGAITDTQYF
CDR3nt: TGTGCCAGCAGCGTAGGTGGAGCTATCACAGATACGCAGTATTTT

v_gene: TRBV6-7
abundance: NA
j_gene: TRBJ1-5
d_gene: NA
CDR3aa: CASSYLGGMGCQPQHF
CDR3nt: TGTGCCAGCAGTTACCTCGGCGGGATGGGCTGCCAGCCCCAGCATTTT

v_gene: TRBV9
abundance: NA
j_gene: TRBJ1-2
d_gene: TRBD1
CDR3aa: CASSVDRRGLNGYTF
CDR3nt: TGTGCCAGCAGCGTAGATCGCAGGGGGCTCAATGGCTACACCTTC

v_gene: TRBV7-9
abundance: few
j_gene: TRBJ2-7
d_gene: NA
CDR3aa: CASSLVPYEQYF
CDR3nt: TGTGCCAGCAGCTTAGTCCCCTACGAGCAGTACTTC

v_gene: TRBV28
abundance: NA
j_gene: TRBJ2-7
d_gene: NA
CDR3aa: CASSSPPGSSYEQYF
CDR3nt: TGTGCCAGCAGTTCTCCCCCGGGATCCTCCTACGAGCAGTACTTC

v_gene: TRBV15
abundance: NA
j_gene: TRBJ1-1
d_gene: NA
CDR3aa: CATSRDINLNTEAFF
CDR3nt: TGTGCCACCAGCAGAGATATCAATCTGAACACTGAAGCTTTCTTT

v_gene: TRBV19
abundance: NA
j_gene: TRBJ2-5
d_gene: NA
CDR3aa: CASSPPSTWTQYF
CDR3nt: TGTGCCAGTAGTCCCCCCTCAACTTGGACCCAGTACTTC

v_gene: TRBV7-9
abundance: NA
j_gene: TRBJ2-5
d_gene: NA
CDR3aa: CASSLQQTRTQYF
CDR3nt: TGTGCCAGCAGCTTACAACAGACAAGGACCCAGTACTTC

v_gene: TRBV6-5
abundance: NA
j_gene: TRBJ2-5
d_gene: NA
CDR3aa: CASSYSRGQETQYF
CDR3nt: TGTGCCAGCAGTTACTCCCGGGGCCAAGAGACCCAGTACTTC

v_gene: TRBV29-1
abundance: few
j_gene: TRBJ1-1
d_gene: NA
CDR3aa: CSVDREAFF
CDR3nt: TGCAGCGTCGACAGGGAAGCTTTCTTT

v_gene: TRBV27
abundance: NA
j_gene: TRBJ1-5
d_gene: NA
CDR3aa: CASSLRGVSGNQPQHF
CDR3nt: TGTGCCAGCAGCCTGCGGGGAGTCTCGGGCAATCAGCCCCAGCATTTT

v_gene: TRBV7-2
abundance: NA
j_gene: TRBJ2-2
d_gene: NA
CDR3aa: CASSLGLAANTGELFF
CDR3nt: TGTGCCAGCAGCTTAGGATTAGCGGCGAACACCGGGGAGCTGTTTTTT

v_gene: TRBV4-2
abundance: NA
j_gene: TRBJ1-4
d_gene: TRBD1
CDR3aa: CASSLRLTGTGEIESEKLFF
CDR3nt: TGTGCCAGCAGCCTCCGACTTACCGGGACAGGGGAAATTGAGAGCGAAAAACTGTTTTTT

v_gene: TRBV10-3
abundance: once
j_gene: TRBJ2-1
d_gene: NA
CDR3aa: CAISDRGKVGYNEQFF
CDR3nt: TGTGCCATCAGTGATAGGGGGAAGGTAGGGTACAATGAGCAGTTCTTC

v_gene: TRBV18
abundance: NA
j_gene: TRBJ1-2
d_gene: NA
CDR3aa: CASSPPVGGSYGYTF
CDR3nt: TGTGCCAGCTCACCACCGGTTGGCGGATCCTATGGCTACACCTTC

v_gene: TRBV19
abundance: NA
j_gene: TRBJ1-1
d_gene: TRBD1
CDR3aa: CASSTHDRGATEAFF
CDR3nt: TGTGCCAGTAGTACCCATGACAGGGGGGCCACTGAAGCTTTCTTT

v_gene: TRBV5-1
abundance: NA
j_gene: TRBJ2-5
d_gene: TRBD1
CDR3aa: CASSLAQGALETQYF
CDR3nt: TGCGCCAGCAGCTTGGCGCAGGGGGCTTTGGAGACCCAGTACTTC

v_gene: TRBV28
abundance: NA
j_gene: TRBJ2-7
d_gene: TRBD1
CDR3aa: CASSSGQGAPDEQYF
CDR3nt: TGTGCCAGCAGTTCGGGACAGGGGGCGCCCGACGAGCAGTACTTC

v_gene: TRBV28
abundance: NA
j_gene: TRBJ1-4
d_gene: NA
CDR3aa: CASSLSPVREKLFF
CDR3nt: TGTGCCAGCAGTTTATCCCCGGTCCGGGAAAAACTGTTTTTT

v_gene: TRBV12-5
abundance: NA
j_gene: TRBJ1-1
d_gene: NA
CDR3aa: CASGLGRGARDTEAFF
CDR3nt: TGTGCTAGTGGTTTGGGCCGCGGCGCCAGGGACACTGAAGCTTTCTTT